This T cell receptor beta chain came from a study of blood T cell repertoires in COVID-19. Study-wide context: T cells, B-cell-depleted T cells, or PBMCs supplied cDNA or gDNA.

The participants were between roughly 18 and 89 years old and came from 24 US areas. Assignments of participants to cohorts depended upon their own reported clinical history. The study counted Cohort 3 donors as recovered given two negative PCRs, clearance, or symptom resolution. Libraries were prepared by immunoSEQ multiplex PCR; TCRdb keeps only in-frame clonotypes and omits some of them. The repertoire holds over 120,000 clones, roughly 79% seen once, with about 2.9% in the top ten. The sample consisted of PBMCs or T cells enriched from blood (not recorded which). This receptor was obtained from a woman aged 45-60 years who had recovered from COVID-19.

The CDR3 here is CASSTGTGVQETQYF. The CDR3 nucleotides are TGCGCCAGCAGCACCGGGACAGGAGTCCAAGAGACCCAGTACTTC. The V and J genes are TRBV5-1 and TRBJ2-5, with 8 positions matching TRBD1. This CDR3 is 15 amino acids long. Germline CDR1 is SGHRS and CDR2 is YFSETQ. With V trimmed by 4 bases and J by 1 base, 6 bases remained unmatched. Full variable domain (missing parts from reference TRBV5-1 and TRBJ2-5): KAGVTQTPRYLIKTRGQQVTLSCSPISGHRSVSWYQQTPGQGLQFLFEYFSETQRNKGNFPGRFSGRQFSNSRSEMNVSTLELGDSALYLCASSTGTGVQETQYFGPGTRLLVL.